A selection of T cell receptor beta chains follows, all from one sample in a study of shared clonotypes between healthy human individuals. Only in-frame clones appear in the TCRdb table, and some are missing; sequencing was by immunoSEQ multiplex PCR. The data hold 2 million to 2.5 million clones, with roughly 95% observed a single time. The specimen sequenced was naive CD8+ T cells sorted from blood. All receptors come from a man aged 18 to 29 in good health. CDR3s include the opening cysteine and the closing phenylalanine or tryptophan.

j_gene | v_gene | CDR3aa
TRBJ1-5 | TRBV4-1 | CASSQGPYQPQHF
TRBJ1-2 | TRBV6-5 | CASSSTVHGYTF
TRBJ2-7 | TRBV6-5 | CASRMGTSRSHEQYF
TRBJ2-7 | TRBV6-6 | CASSYGTSSSYEQYF
TRBJ1-2 | TRBV6-5 | CASRTVDSDFYGYTF
TRBJ2-2 | TRBV29-1 | CSVTGTGATGELFF
TRBJ1-5 | TRBV19 | CASSTHIQGVGQPQHF
TRBJ2-1 | TRBV7-6 | CASSELADTYNEQFF
TRBJ1-1 | TRBV6-1 | CASIETAPGKAFF
TRBJ1-1 | TRBV5-8 | CASSKTRRGPEAFF
TRBJ1-2 | TRBV4-1 | CASSQVGLDGYTF
TRBJ1-5 | TRBV10-3 | CAISEFGDMDNQPQHF
TRBJ2-3 | TRBV9 | CASSFSGSTDTQYF
TRBJ2-2 | TRBV4-3 | CASSQVLGSASTGELFF
TRBJ2-1 | TRBV5-4 | CASRFAGGGDEQFF
TRBJ2-7 | TRBV7-6 | CASTPFKDRPGGEQYF